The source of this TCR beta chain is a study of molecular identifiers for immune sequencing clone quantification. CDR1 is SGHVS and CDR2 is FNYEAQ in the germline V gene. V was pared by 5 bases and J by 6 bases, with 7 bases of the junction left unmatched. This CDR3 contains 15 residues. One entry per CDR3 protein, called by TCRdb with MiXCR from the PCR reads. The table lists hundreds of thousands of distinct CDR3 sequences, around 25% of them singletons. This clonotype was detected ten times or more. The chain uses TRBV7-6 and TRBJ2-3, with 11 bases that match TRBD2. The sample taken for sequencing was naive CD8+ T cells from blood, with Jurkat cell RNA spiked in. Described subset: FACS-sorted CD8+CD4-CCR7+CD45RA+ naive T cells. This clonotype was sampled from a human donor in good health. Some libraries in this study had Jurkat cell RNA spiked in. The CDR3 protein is CASSNSGGAVDTQYF. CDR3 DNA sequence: TGTGCCAGCAGCAATAGCGGGGGGGCCGTGGATACGCAGTATTTT. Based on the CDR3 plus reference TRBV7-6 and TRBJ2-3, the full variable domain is GAGVSQSPRYKVTKRGQDVALRCDPISGHVSLYWYRQALGQGPEFLTYFNYEAQQDKSGLPNDRFSAERPEGSISTLTIQRTEQRDSAMYRCASSNSGGAVDTQYFGPGTRLTVL.